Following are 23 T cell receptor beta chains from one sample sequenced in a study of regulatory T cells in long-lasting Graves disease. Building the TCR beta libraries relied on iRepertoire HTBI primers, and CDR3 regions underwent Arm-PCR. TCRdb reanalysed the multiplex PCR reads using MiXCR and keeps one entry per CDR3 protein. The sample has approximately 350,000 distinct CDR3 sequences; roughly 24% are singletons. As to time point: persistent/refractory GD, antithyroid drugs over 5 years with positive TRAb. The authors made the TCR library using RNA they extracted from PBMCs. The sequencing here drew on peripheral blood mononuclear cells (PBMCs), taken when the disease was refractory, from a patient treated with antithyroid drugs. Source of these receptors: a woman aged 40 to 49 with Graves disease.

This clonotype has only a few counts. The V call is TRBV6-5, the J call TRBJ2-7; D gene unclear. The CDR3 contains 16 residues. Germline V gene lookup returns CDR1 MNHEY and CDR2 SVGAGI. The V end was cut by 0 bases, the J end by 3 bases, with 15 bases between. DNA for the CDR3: TGTGCCAGCAGTTACTCATACAGTACCCACTACTACGAGCAGTACTTC. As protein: CASSYSYSTHYYEQYF.

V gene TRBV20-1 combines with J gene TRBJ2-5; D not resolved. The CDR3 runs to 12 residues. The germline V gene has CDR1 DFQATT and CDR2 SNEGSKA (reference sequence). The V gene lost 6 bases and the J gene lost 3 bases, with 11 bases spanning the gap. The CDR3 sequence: CSAYTPKETQYF. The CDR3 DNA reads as TGCAGTGCCTATACCCCTAAAGAGACCCAGTACTTC.

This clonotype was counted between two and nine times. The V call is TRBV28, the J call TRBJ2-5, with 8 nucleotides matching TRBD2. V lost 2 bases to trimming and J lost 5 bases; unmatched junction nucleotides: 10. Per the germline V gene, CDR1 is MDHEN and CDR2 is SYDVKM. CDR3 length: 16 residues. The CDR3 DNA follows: TGTGCCAGCAGTTTAACGGAGCGGGAGAGACTTGAGACCCAGTACTTC. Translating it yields CASSLTERERLETQYF.

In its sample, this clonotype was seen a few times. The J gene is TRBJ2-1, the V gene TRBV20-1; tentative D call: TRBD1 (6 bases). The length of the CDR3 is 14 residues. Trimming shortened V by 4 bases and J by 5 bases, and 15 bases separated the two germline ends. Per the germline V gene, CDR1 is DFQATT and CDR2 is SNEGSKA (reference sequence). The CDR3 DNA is TGCAGTGCTAAATGGGGGCTCCTAAACAATGAGCAGTTCTTC. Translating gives CSAKWGLLNNEQFF.

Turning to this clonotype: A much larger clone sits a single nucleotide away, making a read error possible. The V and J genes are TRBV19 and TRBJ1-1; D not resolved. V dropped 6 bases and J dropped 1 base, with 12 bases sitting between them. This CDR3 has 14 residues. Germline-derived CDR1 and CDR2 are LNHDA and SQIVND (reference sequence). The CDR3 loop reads CASRRPMRNTEAFF. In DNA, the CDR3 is TGTGCCAGTAGACGACCTATGAGGAACACTGAAGCTTTCTTT.

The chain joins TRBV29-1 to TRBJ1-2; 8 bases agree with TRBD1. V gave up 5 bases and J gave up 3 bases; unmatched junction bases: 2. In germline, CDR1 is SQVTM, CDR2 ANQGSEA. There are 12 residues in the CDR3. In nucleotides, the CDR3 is TGCAGCGTTTCGACAGGGGACTATGGCTACACCTTC. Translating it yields CSVSTGDYGYTF.

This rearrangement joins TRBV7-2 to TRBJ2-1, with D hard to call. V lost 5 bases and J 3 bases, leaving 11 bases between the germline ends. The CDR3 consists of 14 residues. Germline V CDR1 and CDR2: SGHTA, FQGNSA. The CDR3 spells CASSPNTVYNEQFF. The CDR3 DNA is TGTGCCAGCAGCCCCAATACGGTCTACAATGAGCAGTTCTTC.

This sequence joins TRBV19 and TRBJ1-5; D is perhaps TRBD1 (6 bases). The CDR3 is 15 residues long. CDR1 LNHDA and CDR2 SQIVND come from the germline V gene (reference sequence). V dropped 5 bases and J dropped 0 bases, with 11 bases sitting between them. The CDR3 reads CASSWTDYSNQPQHF. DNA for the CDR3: TGTGCCAGTAGTTGGACAGATTATAGCAATCAGCCCCAGCATTTT.

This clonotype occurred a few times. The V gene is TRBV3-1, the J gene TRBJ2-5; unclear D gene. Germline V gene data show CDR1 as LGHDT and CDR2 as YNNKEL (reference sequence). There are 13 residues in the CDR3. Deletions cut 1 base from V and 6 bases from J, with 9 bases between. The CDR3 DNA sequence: TGTGCCAGCAGCCAAGGGGTTAAGAAGACCCAGTACTTC. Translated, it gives CASSQGVKKTQYF.

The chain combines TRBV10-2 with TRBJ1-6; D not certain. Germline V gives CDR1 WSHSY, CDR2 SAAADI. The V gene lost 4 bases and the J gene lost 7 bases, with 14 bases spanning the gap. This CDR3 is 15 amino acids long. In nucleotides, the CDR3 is TGCGCCAGCAGTGTGGGTGGGCCTCAAAATTCACCCCTCCACTTT. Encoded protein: CASSVGGPQNSPLHF.

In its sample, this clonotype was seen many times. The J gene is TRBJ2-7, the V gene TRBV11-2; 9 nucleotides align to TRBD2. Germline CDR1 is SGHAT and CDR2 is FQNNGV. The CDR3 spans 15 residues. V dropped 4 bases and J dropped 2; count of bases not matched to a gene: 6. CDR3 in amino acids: CASSSGRGRAYEQYF. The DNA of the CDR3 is TGTGCCAGCAGCTCAGGGCGCGGGAGGGCCTACGAGCAGTACTTC. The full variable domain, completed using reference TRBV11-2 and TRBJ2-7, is EAGVAQSPRYKIIEKRQSVAFWCNPISGHATLYWYQQILGQGPKLLIQFQNNGVVDDSQLPKDRFSAERLKGVDSTLKIQPAKLEDSAVYLCASSSGRGRAYEQYFGPGTRLTVT.

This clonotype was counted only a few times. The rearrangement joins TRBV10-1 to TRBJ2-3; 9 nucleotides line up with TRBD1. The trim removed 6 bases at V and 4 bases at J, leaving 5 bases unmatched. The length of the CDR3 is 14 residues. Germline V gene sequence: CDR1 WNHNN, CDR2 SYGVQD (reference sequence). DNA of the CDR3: TGCGCCAGCAGCTTAGGGACAGGGCCAGATACGCAGTATTTT. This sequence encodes CASSLGTGPDTQYF.

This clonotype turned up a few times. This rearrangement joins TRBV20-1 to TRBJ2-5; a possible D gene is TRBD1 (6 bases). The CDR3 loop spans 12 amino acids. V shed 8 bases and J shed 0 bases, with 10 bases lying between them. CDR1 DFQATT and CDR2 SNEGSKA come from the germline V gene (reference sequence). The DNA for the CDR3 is TGCAGTTGTTCAGGGGACCAAGAGACCCAGTACTTC. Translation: CSCSGDQETQYF.

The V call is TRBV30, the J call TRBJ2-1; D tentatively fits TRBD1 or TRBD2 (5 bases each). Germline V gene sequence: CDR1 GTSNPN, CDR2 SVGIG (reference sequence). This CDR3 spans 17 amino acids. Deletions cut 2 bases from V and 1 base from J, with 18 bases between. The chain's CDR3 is CAWSTVKGAGSYNEQFF. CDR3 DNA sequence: TGTGCCTGGAGTACAGTCAAGGGAGCAGGGTCCTACAATGAGCAGTTCTTC.

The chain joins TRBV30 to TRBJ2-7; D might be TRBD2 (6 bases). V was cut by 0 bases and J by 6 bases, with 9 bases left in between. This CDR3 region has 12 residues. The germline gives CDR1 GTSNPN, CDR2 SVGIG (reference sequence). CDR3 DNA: TGTGCCTGGAGTGTGGGAGGCTTCGAGCAGTACTTC. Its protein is CAWSVGGFEQYF. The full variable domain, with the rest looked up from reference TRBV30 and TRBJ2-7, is SQTIHQWPATLVQPVGSPLSLECTVEGTSNPNLYWYRQAAGRGLQLLFYSVGIGQISSEVPQNLSASRPQDRQFILSSKKLLLSDSGFYLCAWSVGGFEQYFGPGTRLTVT.

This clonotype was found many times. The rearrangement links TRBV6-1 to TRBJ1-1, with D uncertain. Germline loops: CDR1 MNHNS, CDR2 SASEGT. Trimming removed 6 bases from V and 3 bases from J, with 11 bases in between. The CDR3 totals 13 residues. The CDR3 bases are TGTGCCAGCAGCGCCGCGGGCTACACTGAAGCTTTCTTT. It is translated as CASSAAGYTEAFF.

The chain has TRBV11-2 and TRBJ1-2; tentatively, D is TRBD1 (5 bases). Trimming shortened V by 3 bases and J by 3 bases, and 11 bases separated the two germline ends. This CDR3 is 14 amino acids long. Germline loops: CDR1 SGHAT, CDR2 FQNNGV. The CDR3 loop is CASSLSGQDYGYTF. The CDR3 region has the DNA TGTGCCAGCAGCTTGTCGGGGCAAGACTATGGCTACACCTTC.

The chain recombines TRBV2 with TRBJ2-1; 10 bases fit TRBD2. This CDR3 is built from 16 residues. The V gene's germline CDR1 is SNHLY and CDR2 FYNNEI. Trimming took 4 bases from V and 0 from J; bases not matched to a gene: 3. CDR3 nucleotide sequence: TGTGCCAGCAGTGGTAGCGGGGGGAGCTCCTACAATGAGCAGTTCTTC. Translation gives CASSGSGGSSYNEQFF.

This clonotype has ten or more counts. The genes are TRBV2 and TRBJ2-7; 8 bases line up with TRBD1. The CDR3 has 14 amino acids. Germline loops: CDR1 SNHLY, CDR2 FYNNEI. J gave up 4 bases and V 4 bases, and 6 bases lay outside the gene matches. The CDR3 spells CASSVGQGAYEQYF. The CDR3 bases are TGTGCCAGCAGTGTGGGGCAGGGGGCTTACGAGCAGTACTTC.

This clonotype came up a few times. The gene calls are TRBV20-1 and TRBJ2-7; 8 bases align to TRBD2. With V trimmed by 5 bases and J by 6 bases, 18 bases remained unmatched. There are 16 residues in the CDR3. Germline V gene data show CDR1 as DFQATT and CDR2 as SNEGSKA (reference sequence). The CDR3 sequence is CSASGGAGGWSAEQYF. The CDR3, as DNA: TGCAGTGCTTCGGGTGGGGCGGGAGGATGGTCCGCCGAGCAGTACTTC.

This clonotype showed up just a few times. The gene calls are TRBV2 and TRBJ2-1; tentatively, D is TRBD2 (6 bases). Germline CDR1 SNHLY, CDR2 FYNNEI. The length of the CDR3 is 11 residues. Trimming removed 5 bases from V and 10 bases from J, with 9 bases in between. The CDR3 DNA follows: TGTGCCAGCAGTCGGGAGTTCGAGCAGTTCTTC. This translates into CASSREFEQFF.

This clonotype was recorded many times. The CDR3 reads CASSLSGNEQFF. The CDR3 nucleotides read TGCGCCAGCAGCTTGTCCGGCAATGAGCAGTTCTTC. This chain links TRBV5-1 with TRBJ2-1; the D is unclear. Germline values: CDR1 SGHRS, CDR2 YFSETQ. The CDR3 is 12 amino acids. V lost 1 base and J lost 6, with 5 bases in between.

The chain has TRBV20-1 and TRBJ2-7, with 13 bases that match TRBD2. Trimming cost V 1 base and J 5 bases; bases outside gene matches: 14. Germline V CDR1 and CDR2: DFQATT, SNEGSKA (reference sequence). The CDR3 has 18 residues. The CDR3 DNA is TGCAGTGCTAGAGCCTTCGTCCTACTAGCGGGAGGGCCCAACGAGCAGTACTTC. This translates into CSARAFVLLAGGPNEQYF.